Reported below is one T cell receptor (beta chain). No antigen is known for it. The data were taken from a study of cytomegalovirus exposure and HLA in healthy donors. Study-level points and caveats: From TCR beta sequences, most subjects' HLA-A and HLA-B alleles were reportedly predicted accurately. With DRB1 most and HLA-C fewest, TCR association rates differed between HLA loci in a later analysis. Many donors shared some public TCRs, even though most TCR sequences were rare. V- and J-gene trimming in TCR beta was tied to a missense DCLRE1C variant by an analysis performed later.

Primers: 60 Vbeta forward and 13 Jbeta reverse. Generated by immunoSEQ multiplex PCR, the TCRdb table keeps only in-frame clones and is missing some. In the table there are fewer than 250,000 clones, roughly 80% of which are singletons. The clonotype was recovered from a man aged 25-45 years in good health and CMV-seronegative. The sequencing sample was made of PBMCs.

The CDR3 sequence: CASIGGTSLSSEAFF. The CDR3 DNA follows: TGTGCCAGCATCGGGGGGACCTCCCTTTCCAGTGAAGCTTTCTTT. The chain uses TRBV6-1 and TRBJ1-1, with a weak D call TRBD1 (5 bases). Looked up from germline, CDR1 is MNHNS and CDR2 is SASEGT. The V end was cut by 7 bases, the J end by 7 bases, with 22 bases between. The CDR3 has 15 amino acids.